This T cell receptor (beta chain) was sequenced in a study of T cells in Graves' hyperthyroidism and ophthalmopathy. This clonotype came up a few times. Its cognate antigen is unknown. Regions amplified from RNA transcripts were the TCR beta CDR3 regions. The TCR CDR3 was amplified in a first-round RT-PCR using the HTBI primer set. TCRdb re-called the multiplex PCR reads through MiXCR, storing one row per CDR3 protein. The sample carries approximately 320,000 distinct CDR3 sequences, approximately 17% recorded once. Study results and caveats: Most thyroid clonotypes expanded above 0.001 were also detected in blood.

The germline V gene has CDR1 KGHDR and CDR2 SFDVKD. Trimming took 9 bases from V and 0 from J; bases not matched to a gene: 7. The CDR3 is 15 residues long. The rearrangement links TRBV24-1 to TRBJ2-1; 7 nucleotides agree with TRBD2. The clonotype was recovered from a young man with Graves' hyperthyroidism. Material for sequencing was blood. CDR3 residues: CATPRRESSYNEQFF. In DNA, the CDR3 is TGTGCCACCCCGAGGCGGGAGAGCTCCTACAATGAGCAGTTCTTC.